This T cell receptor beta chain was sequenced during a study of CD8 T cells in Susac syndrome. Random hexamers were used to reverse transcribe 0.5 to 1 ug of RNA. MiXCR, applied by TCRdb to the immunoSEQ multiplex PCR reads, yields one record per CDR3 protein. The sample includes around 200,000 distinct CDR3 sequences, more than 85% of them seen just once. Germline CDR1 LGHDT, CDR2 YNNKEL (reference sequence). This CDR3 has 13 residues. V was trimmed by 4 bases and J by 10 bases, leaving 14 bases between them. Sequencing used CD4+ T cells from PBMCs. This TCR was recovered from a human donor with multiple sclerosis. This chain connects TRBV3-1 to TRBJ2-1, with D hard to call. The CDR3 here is CASSLYSLREQFF. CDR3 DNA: TGTGCCAGCAGCCTCTACTCTCTTCGGGAGCAGTTCTTC.